This T cell receptor (beta chain) came from a study of long-term antiretroviral therapy in people with HIV. They ran version v3.0 of the immunoSEQ assay at survey level. Only in-frame clones appear in the TCRdb table, and some are missing; sequencing was by immunoSEQ multiplex PCR. The data show 9,000 to 15,000 clones, about 73% seen once. Concerning this clone itself: Its specificity is not known.

Study-wide results and caveats: HIV repertoires had narrower CDR3 length ranges than controls.

At least one PBMC sample before ART and at least two after were required. Cryopreserved PBMC samples of about 0.95-10 million cells were used for DNA extraction. The CDR3 extends over 14 amino acids. Germline lookup yields CDR1 SGHRS and CDR2 YFSETQ. V gave up 5 bases and J gave up 3 bases, with 15 bases separating them. This rearrangement joins TRBV5-1 to TRBJ2-7; the D gene is possibly TRBD2 (5 bases). This clonotype was obtained from a man aged 35 to 55 with HIV. Here the sequenced sample was unsorted PBMCs, taken less than 3.2 years before starting antiretroviral therapy. The CDR3 DNA reads as TGCGCCAGCAGGCGGGCAGACACCTACTACGAGCAGTACTTC. It is translated as CASRRADTYYEQYF.